The sequence of this T cell receptor beta chain was determined in a study of beta chain features in type 1 diabetes. Study-level findings and limits: For TCRB rearrangement, an influence of HLA type remained unresolved here.

The CDR3 is made up of 14 amino acids. CDR1 is KGHSH, CDR2 LQKENI, per germline. V lost 3 bases to trimming and J lost 2 bases, with 11 bases between them. Of the isolated RNA, all was reverse transcribed, and so the sequenced material was expressed TCRB transcripts. Sequencing was performed with immunoSEQ multiplex PCR; in TCRdb, only in-frame clones are kept and a portion is missing. The sample has about 300,000 clones; about 8.5% are singletons. This clone has just a few counts. The antigen remains undetermined. The receptor was isolated from a woman in her late teens or twenties in good health. The sequencing input was central memory CD4+ T cells from blood. The chain is built from TRBV18 and TRBJ2-7; no reliable D call. The DNA of the CDR3 is TGTGCCAGCTCACCCTCGACGGATACCTACGAGCAGTACTTC. Translation gives CASSPSTDTYEQYF.